The 22 T cell receptor beta chains in this list originate from one sample, sequenced in a study of T cell responses to AZD1222 COVID-19 vaccine. TCRdb's table, derived via immunoSEQ multiplex PCR, lists solely in-frame clones and lacks some. The data show tens of thousands of clones, 60% to 85% seen once. The material was peripheral blood, obtained on day 0 of AZD1222 vaccination. Receptor source: an adult in good health.

CDR3 residues: CASSVAQTVESPLHF. In nucleotides, the CDR3 is TGTGCCAGCAGCGTCGCCCAGACAGTAGAATCACCCCTCCACTTT. The V call is TRBV28, the J call TRBJ1-6, with D possibly TRBD1 on 5 matching bases. Germline assignment: CDR1 MDHEN and CDR2 SYDVKM. V lost 6 bases to trimming and J lost 10 bases, with 19 bases between them. The CDR3 totals 15 residues.

The chain combines TRBV7-3 with TRBJ2-2; a possible D gene is TRBD1 (7 bases). Trimming took 5 bases from V and 4 from J, leaving 11 bases between them. Germline V gives CDR1 SGHTA, CDR2 FQGTGA. The CDR3 totals 14 residues. The CDR3 spells CASSTQGGTGELFF. The CDR3 coding sequence is TGTGCCAGCAGCACCCAGGGGGGCACCGGGGAGCTGTTTTTT.

The chain carries TRBV10-2 and TRBJ2-5, with TRBD2 matching 7 bases. Losses at the gene ends were 2 bases for V and 7 bases for J; bases not matched to a gene: 19. CDR3 length: 18 amino acids. CDR1 and CDR2 (germline): WSHSY, SAAADI. The CDR3, as DNA: TGCGCCAGCAGTGAGCCAGCTGGAAGGGCGAGCGGGGTAGGGACCCAGTACTTC. It is translated as CASSEPAGRASGVGTQYF.

This clone appeared a few times. The chain carries TRBV3-1 (or the pseudogene TRBV3-2) and TRBJ2-1, with 8 bases aligning to TRBD1. CDR3 length: 16 amino acids. From germline, CDR1 is LGHDT and CDR2 YNNKEL (reference sequence). After removal of 0 bases from V and 9 bases from J, the junction contained 10 bases not matched to a gene. This CDR3 reads CASSQEFRTGQAEQFF. The CDR3 DNA sequence: TGTGCCAGCAGCCAAGAGTTTCGGACAGGGCAAGCTGAGCAGTTCTTC.

The chain has TRBV7-2 and TRBJ1-1, with a tentative D call TRBD1 (5 bases). The germline V gene encodes CDR1 SGHTA and CDR2 FQGNSA. This CDR3 has 15 residues. The germline V and J ends were trimmed by 1 base and 3 bases, with 12 bases remaining between them. Written as DNA, the CDR3 is TGTGCCAGCAGCTTAGGCGGGACGGCGTACACTGAAGCTTTCTTT. It codes for CASSLGGTAYTEAFF.

This chain joins TRBV13 and TRBJ1-2; the match to TRBD1 covers 9 bases. The CDR3 extends over 16 amino acids. V lost 5 bases to trimming and J lost 4 bases; unmatched junction nucleotides: 11. Germline assignment: CDR1 PRHDT and CDR2 FYEKMQ (reference sequence). The CDR3 DNA reads as TGTGCCAGCAGCCCTCTACCGGACAGGGGTGCCTATGGCTACACCTTC. It is translated as CASSPLPDRGAYGYTF.

The rearrangement joins TRBV11-2 to TRBJ2-3; D unresolved. Germline V gives CDR1 SGHAT, CDR2 FQNNGV. The ends were cut back, 5 bases at V and 6 bases at J, with 6 bases in the middle. CDR3 size: 11 residues. CDR3 sequence: CASSRADTQYF. The CDR3 bases are TGTGCCAGCAGCCGCGCTGATACGCAGTATTTT. Filled out from reference TRBV11-2 and TRBJ2-3, the complete variable domain reads EAGVAQSPRYKIIEKRQSVAFWCNPISGHATLYWYQQILGQGPKLLIQFQNNGVVDDSQLPKDRFSAERLKGVDSTLKIQPAKLEDSAVYLCASSRADTQYFGPGTRLTVL.

This clone was seen only a few times. The V and J genes are TRBV28 and TRBJ1-2; 10 bases are shared with TRBD1. The CDR3 runs to 14 residues. Germline CDR1 reads MDHEN; CDR2 reads SYDVKM. V lost 3 bases, J lost 9 bases, and 7 bases stayed unmatched. In DNA form, the CDR3 reads TGTGCCAGCAGTTTGAGCGGGACAGGGGATCGCTACACCTTC. Residues: CASSLSGTGDRYTF.

The rearrangement uses TRBV7-3 and TRBJ2-5; perhaps TRBD1 as D (5 bases). CDR1 and CDR2 (germline): SGHTA, FQGTGA. The CDR3 totals 16 residues. Trimming stripped 5 bases from V and 4 bases from J, with 20 bases between. This CDR3 is CASSPSGYGVGETQYF. Written as DNA, the CDR3 is TGTGCCAGCAGCCCCTCAGGGTATGGGGTGGGAGAGACCCAGTACTTC.

This rearrangement joins TRBV29-1 to TRBJ2-2; 8 positions match TRBD1. The junction had 9 bases not matched to a gene; V was cut back by 1 base and J by 5 bases. The CDR3 has 16 amino acids. Germline loops: CDR1 SQVTM, CDR2 ANQGSEA. The CDR3 nucleotides read TGCAGCGTTGAAGTCGGGTCAGGGGGCGGAACCGGGGAGCTGTTTTTT. It encodes CSVEVGSGGGTGELFF.

The chain recombines TRBV5-1 with TRBJ2-2; 8 bases align to TRBD2. Germline V CDR1 and CDR2: SGHRS, YFSETQ. The CDR3 is made up of 15 amino acids. J gave up 6 bases and V 4 bases, and 8 bases lay outside the gene matches. CDR3 DNA sequence: TGCGCCAGCAGCCAAGGGTCCGGGAGGGCCGGGGAGCTGTTTTTT. This codes for CASSQGSGRAGELFF.

V usage is TRBV7-9 and J usage is TRBJ1-5; weak D call: TRBD1 (5 bases). CDR1 is SEHNR and CDR2 is FQNEAQ in the germline V gene (reference sequence). This CDR3 is built from 14 residues. With 3 bases removed from V and 3 bases from J, the gap between germline ends came to 9 bases. CDR3 bases: TGTGCCAGCAGCTTTAGGGGAGACAATCAGCCCCAGCATTTT. Translating it yields CASSFRGDNQPQHF.

The CDR3 sequence is CASSSLYNEQFF. CDR3 DNA: TGTGCCAGCAGTTCCCTGTACAATGAGCAGTTCTTC. V gene TRBV28 combines with J gene TRBJ2-1; unclear D gene. The CDR3 runs 12 residues. CDR1 MDHEN and CDR2 SYDVKM come from the germline V gene. The V end was cut by 4 bases, the J end by 4 bases, with 5 bases between.

The chain joins TRBV7-8 to TRBJ1-1; the D gene is possibly TRBD1 (5 bases). Looked up from germline, CDR1 is SGHVS and CDR2 is FQNEAQ. Trimming cost V 5 bases and J 1 base, with 11 bases left between them. CDR3 length: 14 residues. CDR3 bases: TGTGCCAGCAGCCCGGTGGGGGGGAACACTGAAGCTTTCTTT. Its protein is CASSPVGGNTEAFF.

This clone was counted a few times. This rearrangement joins TRBV27 to TRBJ2-7; TRBD1 agrees at 8 bases. Germline CDR1 is MNHEY and CDR2 is SMNVEV (reference sequence). J was trimmed by 3 bases and V by 4 bases; bases with no gene match: 8. The CDR3 covers 15 residues. The CDR3 region is CASSSLPGTGYEQYF. The CDR3 DNA sequence: TGTGCCAGCAGTTCCCTTCCCGGGACAGGCTACGAGCAGTACTTC.

The V and J genes are TRBV12-5 and TRBJ1-6, with 8 bases aligning to TRBD1. Germline loops: CDR1 LGHNT, CDR2 FRNRAP. V lost 6 bases and J lost 6; bases outside the gene matches: 4. The CDR3 has 14 residues. Here the CDR3 DNA reads TGTGCTAGTGGGCAGGGGGCTTCTAATTCACCCCTCCACTTT. Residues: CASGQGASNSPLHF.

This rearrangement joins TRBV9 to TRBJ1-1; TRBD1 agrees at 8 bases. The junction had 7 bases not matched to a gene; V was cut back by 4 bases and J by 11 bases. The CDR3 is made up of 12 amino acids. CDR1 is SGDLS, CDR2 YYNGEE, per germline. The CDR3 reads CASSSKDRDAFF. Here the CDR3 DNA reads TGTGCCAGCAGCTCAAAGGACAGGGACGCTTTCTTT.

This sequence joins TRBV6-5 and TRBJ2-7, with D possibly matching TRBD1 (6 bases). CDR3 length: 14 residues. Germline values: CDR1 MNHEY, CDR2 SVGAGI. Trimming cost V 5 bases and J 1 base, with 12 bases left between them. The CDR3 is CASSRTERSYEQYF. The CDR3, as DNA: TGTGCCAGCAGTAGGACAGAACGGTCCTACGAGCAGTACTTC.

The J gene is TRBJ1-2, the V gene TRBV3-1 (or the pseudogene TRBV3-2); 7 nucleotides align to TRBD1. Looked up from germline, CDR1 is LGHDT and CDR2 is YNNKEL (reference sequence). The CDR3 runs 14 residues. V was pared by 0 bases and J by 5 bases, with 3 bases of the junction left unmatched. CDR3 amino acids: CASSQDEGAYGYTF. For the CDR3, the DNA is TGTGCCAGCAGCCAAGATGAGGGGGCATATGGCTACACCTTC.

The chain is built from TRBV11-2 and TRBJ1-1; unclear D gene. This CDR3 region has 13 residues. Germline V gene data show CDR1 as SGHAT and CDR2 as FQNNGV. Trimming stripped 5 bases from V and 1 base from J, with 8 bases between. The CDR3 is CASSRGQNTEAFF. In DNA form, the CDR3 reads TGTGCCAGCAGCCGTGGGCAGAACACTGAAGCTTTCTTT.

By sample fraction, this clone is medium-sized. The chain employs TRBV29-1 and TRBJ1-1; 7 bases are a match to TRBD1. The CDR3 has 15 residues. Germline trimming cut 1 base from V and 2 bases from J; bases unmatched to any gene: 7. The germline V gene encodes CDR1 SQVTM and CDR2 ANQGSEA. The CDR3 nucleotides are TGCAGCGTTGAAGCCGCTAGGGGGCGAAACACTGAAGCTTTCTTT. This gives the protein CSVEAARGRNTEAFF. Full variable domain (missing parts from reference TRBV29-1 and TRBJ1-1): SAVISQKPSRDICQRGTSLTIQCQVDSQVTMMFWYRQQPGQSLTLIATANQGSEATYESGFVIDKFPISRPNLTFSTLTVSNMSPEDSSIYLCSVEAARGRNTEAFFGQGTRLTVV.

CDR3 sequence reads: CASSPDRYSYEQYF. CDR3 coding DNA: TGTGCCAGCAGCCCGGACAGGTACTCCTACGAGCAGTACTTC. The J gene is TRBJ2-7, the V gene TRBV11-2, with 7 bases aligning to TRBD1. CDR3 length: 14 residues. V shed 5 bases, J shed 0 bases, and the junction held 4 bases outside the gene matches. Germline values: CDR1 SGHAT, CDR2 FQNNGV.